What follows is one T cell receptor (beta chain) and its context. The antigen is undetermined. From germline, CDR1 is MNHEY and CDR2 SMNVEV (reference sequence). The CDR3 has 14 amino acids. V was clipped by 5 bases and J by 2 bases, with 12 bases between them. It was cDNA, reverse transcribed from extracted RNA, that served as the sequencing template. Sequencing used immunoSEQ multiplex PCR; TCRdb keeps in-frame clones, though not all of them. The data hold about 180,000 clones, with around 51% observed a single time. The data were taken from a study of CD8+ T cells in alopecia areata. On the study more broadly: Dosing with tofacitinib proceeded for 6 to 18 months, followed by 6 months off drug. Notes on the study in general: With one nonresponder, baseline CD8+ expansion's link to response remains uncertain.

Treatment described: oral pan-JAK inhibitor, 5-10 mg twice daily. This chain uses TRBV27 with TRBJ1-2; maybe TRBD1 (5 bases). This sequence was found in a human donor with alopecia areata. This specimen consisted of CD8+ T cells sorted from blood, obtained around week 54, from a patient treated with tofacitinib. Here the CDR3 reads CASSRPGLNYGYTF. CDR3 coding DNA: TGTGCCAGCAGTAGGCCGGGGCTGAACTATGGCTACACCTTC.